One sample yielded the 23 T cell receptor beta chains listed below, sequenced in a study of human T cells and chemical hapten exposure. Total RNA was isolated from whole blood that had not been fractionated. Via MiXCR, TCRdb re-called the 5' RACE reads, giving one row per CDR3 protein. This sample carries 80,000 or so distinct CDR3 sequences, approximately 15% of them seen once, and the ten largest clones take almost 7%. The receptors come from a female donor in good health.

This clonotype was detected a few times. The chain joins TRBV14 to TRBJ2-7, with D maybe TRBD1 (5 bases). V was trimmed by 1 base and J by 3 bases, leaving 16 bases between them. The CDR3 loop spans 16 amino acids. The germline CDR1 and CDR2 sequences are SGHDN and FVKESK. For the CDR3, the DNA is TGTGCCAGCAGCCAAGCCTTCTCGACAGCTATCTACGAGCAGTACTTC. Its translation is CASSQAFSTAIYEQYF.

A few counts support this clonotype. The chain carries TRBV11-2 and TRBJ2-3; a weak D match, TRBD2 (6 bases). Germline values: CDR1 SGHAT, CDR2 FQNNGV. Trimming stripped 2 bases from V and 3 bases from J, with 15 bases between. This CDR3 has 16 amino acids. CDR3 protein: CASSLRSGRRTDTQYF. The DNA for the CDR3 is TGTGCCAGCAGCTTACGGTCGGGGAGGCGGACAGATACGCAGTATTTT. Full variable domain (outside the CDR3, taken from reference TRBV11-2 and TRBJ2-3): EAGVAQSPRYKIIEKRQSVAFWCNPISGHATLYWYQQILGQGPKLLIQFQNNGVVDDSQLPKDRFSAERLKGVDSTLKIQPAKLEDSAVYLCASSLRSGRRTDTQYFGPGTRLTVL.

The chain couples TRBV19 to TRBJ1-2; D is ambiguous. Trimming took off 3 bases at V and 5 bases at J, with 19 bases between the two ends. CDR1 and CDR2 (germline): LNHDA, SQIVND (reference sequence). The CDR3 has 16 amino acids. The CDR3 DNA reads as TGTGCCAGTAGTATTTGGAGACGGACGGTCGGATATGGCTACACCTTC. Translated: CASSIWRRTVGYGYTF.

This rearrangement joins TRBV4-1 to TRBJ1-5; tentative D call: TRBD1 (5 bases). V shed 3 bases and J shed 4 bases, with 10 bases lying between them. The CDR3 sequence is 14 residues long. The germline V gene has CDR1 MGHRA and CDR2 YSYEKL. Written as DNA, the CDR3 is TGCGCCAGCAGCCAGGGGACGGGGAATCAGCCCCAGCATTTT. Its protein is CASSQGTGNQPQHF.

This chain links TRBV2 with TRBJ1-4, with unresolved D. The length of the CDR3 is 17 residues. The V gene's germline CDR1 is SNHLY and CDR2 FYNNEI. Trimming took 4 bases from V and 4 from J, leaving 19 bases between them. CDR3 nucleotides: TGTGCCAGCAGTGCCCCGCTAACCGGTCCAGTTAATGAAAAACTGTTTTTT. This translates into CASSAPLTGPVNEKLFF.

A few counts support this clonotype. The CDR3, as DNA: TGTGCCAGCAGTTCAGGGGGCTACGAGCAGTACTTC. It is translated as CASSSGGYEQYF. V gene TRBV12-3 or TRBV12-4 combines with J gene TRBJ2-7; 7 bases map to TRBD1. The CDR3 has 12 amino acids. V gave up 4 bases and J gave up 3 bases; unmatched junction bases: 0.

This clonotype has just a few counts. The V call is TRBV28, the J call TRBJ2-7; no clear D. The germline V and J ends were trimmed by 5 bases and 7 bases, with 9 bases remaining between them. Germline V gene sequence: CDR1 MDHEN, CDR2 SYDVKM. The CDR3 spans 11 residues. CDR3 nucleotides: TGTGCCAGCAGTCCCGGATGGGAGCAGTACTTC. This encodes CASSPGWEQYF.

The sample holds a few counts of this clonotype. CDR3 residues: CASSPRMNTEAFF. As DNA, the CDR3 is TGTGCCAGCAGCCCCCGTATGAACACTGAAGCTTTCTTT. The chain joins TRBV7-2 to TRBJ1-1, with unresolved D. Germline V gene sequence: CDR1 SGHTA, CDR2 FQGNSA. The CDR3 spans 13 residues. Trimming stripped 5 bases from V and 0 bases from J, with 7 bases between.

The chain joins TRBV4-2 to TRBJ2-1; 14 bases align to TRBD2. The length of the CDR3 is 18 residues. Germline-derived CDR1 and CDR2 are LGHNA and YNFKEQ. Trimming cost V 6 bases and J 9 bases; bases outside gene matches: 16. In nucleotides, the CDR3 is TGTGCCAGCAGTGACGGGACTAGCGGGAGATCAGCGAGGGTTGAGCAGTTCTTC. Encoded protein: CASSDGTSGRSARVEQFF.

This clonotype has at least ten counts. The V and J genes are TRBV12-3 or TRBV12-4 and TRBJ1-5; the D gene is possibly TRBD1 (5 bases). The CDR3 is 15 residues long. Trimming left V 5 bases short and J 3 bases short, with 14 bases between. The CDR3 DNA is TGTGCCAGCAGTGGGGGAGGGGCTATCAATCAGCCCCAGCATTTT. Its translation is CASSGGGAINQPQHF.

The V gene is TRBV20-1, the J gene TRBJ2-7; D is possibly TRBD2 (6 bases). V lost 6 bases and J lost 0, with 12 bases in between. Germline values: CDR1 DFQATT, CDR2 SNEGSKA (reference sequence). The CDR3 is 13 amino acids. The CDR3 loop reads CSAGSRPSYEQYF. Here the CDR3 DNA reads TGCAGTGCCGGGAGTCGGCCCTCCTACGAGCAGTACTTC.

The gene calls are TRBV6-2 or TRBV6-3 and TRBJ1-6; 9 bases are shared with TRBD1. Looked up from germline, CDR1 is MNHEY and CDR2 is SVGEGT. V trimming: 6 bases; J trimming: 6 bases; junction bases outside the gene matches: 6. There are 15 residues in the CDR3. The chain's CDR3 is CASRGQGVTNSPLHF. CDR3 DNA: TGTGCCAGCAGGGGACAGGGTGTGACTAATTCACCCCTCCACTTT.

The chain uses TRBV7-2 and TRBJ1-5; TRBD1 matches at 9 bases. Germline assignment: CDR1 SGHTA and CDR2 FQGNSA. The CDR3 sequence is 18 residues long. Losses at the gene ends were 8 bases for V and 0 bases for J; bases not matched to a gene: 14. CDR3 sequence reads: CASGYATGGPYSNQPQHF. DNA for the CDR3: TGTGCCAGCGGGTATGCTACAGGGGGCCCCTATAGCAATCAGCCCCAGCATTTT.

This sequence joins TRBV10-2 and TRBJ2-1, with D perhaps TRBD2 (6 bases). Trimming shortened V by 4 bases and J by 7 bases, and 14 bases separated the two germline ends. Per germline, CDR1 WSHSY and CDR2 SAAADI. This CDR3 has 14 residues. CDR3: CASSVSRAGNEQFF. Here the CDR3 DNA reads TGCGCCAGCAGTGTCAGCAGGGCGGGGAATGAGCAGTTCTTC.

This clonotype was seen a few times. The chain couples TRBV28 to TRBJ1-5; the D is unclear. This CDR3 has 14 amino acids. Germline V gene sequence: CDR1 MDHEN, CDR2 SYDVKM. Trimming stripped 1 base from V and 0 bases from J, with 4 bases between. CDR3 DNA: TGTGCCAGCAGTTTATCAGGTAGCAATCAGCCCCAGCATTTT. Its translation is CASSLSGSNQPQHF.

This clonotype was counted between two and nine times. This rearrangement joins TRBV10-3 to TRBJ2-7; D might be TRBD1 or TRBD2, each matching 6 bases. Trimming took off 3 bases at V and 3 bases at J, with 12 bases between the two ends. Germline V gene data show CDR1 as ENHRY and CDR2 as SYGVKD. The CDR3 sequence is 14 residues long. CDR3 region: CAISERGDIYEQYF. The CDR3 coding sequence is TGTGCCATCAGTGAAAGGGGGGACATCTACGAGCAGTACTTC.

The sample holds many counts of this clonotype. This chain connects TRBV11-2 to TRBJ2-7; D may be TRBD1 or TRBD2 (6 bases each). CDR1 SGHAT and CDR2 FQNNGV come from the germline V gene. Trimming shortened V by 1 base and J by 7 bases, and 8 bases separated the two germline ends. The CDR3 runs 12 residues. The CDR3 coding sequence is TGTGCCAGCAGCTTAGGCGGGACAGAGCAGTACTTC. Protein: CASSLGGTEQYF.

The CDR3 loop is CASSLNGEAEAFF. As DNA, the CDR3 is TGTGCCAGCAGCTTAAACGGGGAGGCTGAAGCTTTCTTT. The V call is TRBV7-9, the J call TRBJ1-1, with D unclear. CDR3 size: 13 residues. Germline V gives CDR1 SEHNR, CDR2 FQNEAQ (reference sequence). V lost 2 bases and J 6 bases, leaving 10 bases between the germline ends.

V usage is TRBV5-1 and J usage is TRBJ2-6; D unclear. The CDR3 loop spans 16 amino acids. The V and J ends lost 3 bases and 1 base respectively, with 11 bases between them. Germline CDR1 reads SGHRS; CDR2 reads YFSETQ. The CDR3 DNA sequence: TGCGCCAGCAGCTCCGGATCTTTATCTGGGGCCAACGTCCTGACTTTC. Residues: CASSSGSLSGANVLTF.

The chain uses TRBV7-9 and TRBJ2-5, with 8 bases that match TRBD1. After removal of 1 base from V and 6 bases from J, the junction contained 13 bases not matched to a gene. Germline CDR1 is SEHNR and CDR2 is FQNEAQ (reference sequence). CDR3 length: 17 residues. The CDR3 nucleotides are TGTGCCAGCAGCTTAGACCCCGTTGACAGGGGCCGCCAGACCCAGTACTTC. Its protein product is CASSLDPVDRGRQTQYF.

The chain recombines TRBV3-1 with TRBJ2-7, with a tentative D call TRBD2 (7 bases). This CDR3 is 14 amino acids long. Looked up from germline, CDR1 is LGHDT and CDR2 is YNNKEL (reference sequence). Between the trimmed V and J ends, which lost 0 bases and 5 bases, there was a span of 11 bases. The DNA for the CDR3 is TGTGCCAGCAGCCAAGATCGGGGGGCCCACGAGCAGTACTTC. Translation: CASSQDRGAHEQYF.

The chain uses TRBV2 and TRBJ1-1; D is perhaps TRBD1 (5 bases). This CDR3 contains 13 residues. Germline V CDR1 and CDR2: SNHLY, FYNNEI. The V gene lost 9 bases and the J gene lost 0 bases, with 11 bases spanning the gap. CDR3 amino acids: CASLRVMNTEAFF. The CDR3 DNA follows: TGTGCCAGTCTCAGGGTCATGAACACTGAAGCTTTCTTT. The full variable domain, with the rest looked up from reference TRBV2 and TRBJ1-1, is EPEVTQTPSHQVTQMGQEVILRCVPISNHLYFYWYRQILGQKVEFLVSFYNNEISEKSEIFDDQFSVERPDGSNFTLKIRSTKLEDSAMYFCASLRVMNTEAFFGQGTRLTVV.

The chain is built from TRBV28 and TRBJ2-1; 9 bases align to TRBD2. The V gene end was trimmed by 5 bases and the J gene end by 0 bases; junction bases not matched to a gene: 8. There are 17 residues in the CDR3. Per the germline V gene, CDR1 is MDHEN and CDR2 is SYDVKM. CDR3 residues: CASSPAGGGSSYNEQFF. The DNA for the CDR3 is TGTGCCAGCAGTCCAGCGGGAGGAGGGAGCTCCTACAATGAGCAGTTCTTC.